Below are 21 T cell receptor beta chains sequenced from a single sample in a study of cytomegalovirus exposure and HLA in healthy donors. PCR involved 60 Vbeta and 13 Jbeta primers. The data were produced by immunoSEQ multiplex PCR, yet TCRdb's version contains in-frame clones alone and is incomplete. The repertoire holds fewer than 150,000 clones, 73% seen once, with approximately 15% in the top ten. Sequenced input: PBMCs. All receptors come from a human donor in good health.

The CDR3 sequence is CASSVAGLAGGAQYF. As DNA, the CDR3 is TGTGCCAGCAGCGTAGCAGGTCTAGCGGGAGGGGCCCAGTACTTC. The chain joins TRBV9 to TRBJ2-5, with 12 bases aligning to TRBD2. With 0 bases clipped from V and 9 bases from J, the junction kept 6 bases outside the gene matches. Germline lookup yields CDR1 SGDLS and CDR2 YYNGEE. The CDR3 runs to 15 residues.

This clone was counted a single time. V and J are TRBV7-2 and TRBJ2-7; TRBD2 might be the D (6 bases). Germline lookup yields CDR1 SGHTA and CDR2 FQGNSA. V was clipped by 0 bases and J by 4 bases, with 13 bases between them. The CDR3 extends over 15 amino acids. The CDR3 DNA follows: TGTGCCAGCAGCTTAGCAGCCGGGAGCCCTTACGAGCAGTACTTC. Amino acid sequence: CASSLAAGSPYEQYF.

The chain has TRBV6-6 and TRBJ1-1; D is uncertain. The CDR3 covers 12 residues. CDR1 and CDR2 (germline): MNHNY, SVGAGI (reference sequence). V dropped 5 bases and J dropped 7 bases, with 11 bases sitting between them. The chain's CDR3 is CASSGSSNEAFF. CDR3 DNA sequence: TGTGCCAGCAGTGGGAGTTCGAATGAAGCTTTCTTT.

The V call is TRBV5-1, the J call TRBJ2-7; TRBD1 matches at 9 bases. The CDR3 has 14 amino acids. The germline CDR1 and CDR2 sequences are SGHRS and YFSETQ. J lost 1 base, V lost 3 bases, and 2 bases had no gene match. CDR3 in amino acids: CASSSTGGSYEQYF. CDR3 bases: TGCGCCAGCAGCTCGACAGGGGGATCCTACGAGCAGTACTTC.

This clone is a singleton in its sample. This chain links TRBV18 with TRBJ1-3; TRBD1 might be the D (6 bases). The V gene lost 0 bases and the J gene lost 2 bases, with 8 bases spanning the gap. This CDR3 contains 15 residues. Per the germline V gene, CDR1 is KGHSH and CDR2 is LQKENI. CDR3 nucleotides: TGTGCCAGCTCACCACCCGACAGGACTGGAAACACCATATATTTT. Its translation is CASSPPDRTGNTIYF.

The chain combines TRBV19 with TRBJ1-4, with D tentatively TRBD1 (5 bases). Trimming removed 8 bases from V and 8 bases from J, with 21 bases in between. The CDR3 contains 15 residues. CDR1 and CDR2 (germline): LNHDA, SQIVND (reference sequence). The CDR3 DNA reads TGTGCCAGTTCCCATGGGGGAGGGCGAGGCGAAAAACTGTTTTTT. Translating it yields CASSHGGGRGEKLFF.

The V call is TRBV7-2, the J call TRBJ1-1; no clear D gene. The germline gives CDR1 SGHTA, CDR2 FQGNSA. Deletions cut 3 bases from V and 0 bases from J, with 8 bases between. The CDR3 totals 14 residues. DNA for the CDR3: TGTGCCAGCAGCTTGCCCGAGATGAACACTGAAGCTTTCTTT. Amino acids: CASSLPEMNTEAFF.

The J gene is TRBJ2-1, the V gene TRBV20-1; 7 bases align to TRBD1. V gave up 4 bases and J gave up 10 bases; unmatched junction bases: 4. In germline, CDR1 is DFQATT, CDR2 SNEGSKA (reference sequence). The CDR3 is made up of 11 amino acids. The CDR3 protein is CSAKDRPEQFF. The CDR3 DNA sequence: TGCAGTGCTAAGGACAGGCCCGAGCAGTTCTTC.

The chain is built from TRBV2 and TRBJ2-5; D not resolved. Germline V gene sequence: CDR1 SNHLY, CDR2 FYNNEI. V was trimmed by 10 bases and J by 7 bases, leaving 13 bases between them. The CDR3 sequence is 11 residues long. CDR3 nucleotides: TGTGCCACCAATGCGATTGGGACCCAGTACTTC. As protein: CATNAIGTQYF.

CDR3 sequence reads: CASSQERGQKLNTEAFF. CDR3 in DNA: TGTGCCAGCAGCCAAGAAAGGGGGCAGAAACTTAACACTGAAGCTTTCTTT. J is TRBJ1-1 and V is TRBV4-2; 7 nucleotides match TRBD1. The germline V gene has CDR1 LGHNA and CDR2 YNFKEQ. Trimming took 0 bases from V and 2 from J; bases not matched to a gene: 9. This CDR3 contains 17 residues.

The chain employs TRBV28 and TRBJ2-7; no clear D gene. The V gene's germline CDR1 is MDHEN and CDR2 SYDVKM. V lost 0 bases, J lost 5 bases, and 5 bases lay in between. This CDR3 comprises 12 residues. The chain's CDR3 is CASSLWSDEQYF. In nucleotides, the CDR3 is TGTGCCAGCAGTTTATGGTCGGACGAGCAGTACTTC.

The CDR3, as DNA: TGTGCCACCAGCAGAGGACTAGCGGGAGACAATGAGCAGTTCTTC. Translating it yields CATSRGLAGDNEQFF. The V and J genes are TRBV15 and TRBJ2-1; 12 positions match TRBD2. V gave up 1 base and J gave up 5 bases; unmatched junction bases: 0. The CDR3 spans 15 residues. The germline CDR1 and CDR2 sequences are LNHNV and YYDKDF (reference sequence).

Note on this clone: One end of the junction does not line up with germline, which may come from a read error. In nucleotides, the CDR3 is TGCGCCAGCAGCCAACCGGCCTCGACTAGCGGGAGGGTTAAGGTCTTC. Its translation is CASSQPASTSGRVKVF. The chain carries TRBV4-1 and TRBJ2-1, with TRBD2 identical over 14 bases. The CDR3 contains 16 residues. Germline V gene sequence: CDR1 MGHRA, CDR2 YSYEKL.

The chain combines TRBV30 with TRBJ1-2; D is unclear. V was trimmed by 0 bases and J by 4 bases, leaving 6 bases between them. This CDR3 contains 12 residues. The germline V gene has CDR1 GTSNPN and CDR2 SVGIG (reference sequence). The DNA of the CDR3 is TGTGCCTGGAGTGTGGGAGTCTATGGCTACACCTTC. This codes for CAWSVGVYGYTF.

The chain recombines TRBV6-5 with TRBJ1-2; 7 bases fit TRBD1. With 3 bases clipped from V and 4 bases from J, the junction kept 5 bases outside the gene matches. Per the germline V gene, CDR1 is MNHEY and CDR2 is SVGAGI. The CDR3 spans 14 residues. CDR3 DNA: TGTGCCAGCAGTTATAGGACAGGCCCCTATGGCTACACCTTC. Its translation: CASSYRTGPYGYTF.

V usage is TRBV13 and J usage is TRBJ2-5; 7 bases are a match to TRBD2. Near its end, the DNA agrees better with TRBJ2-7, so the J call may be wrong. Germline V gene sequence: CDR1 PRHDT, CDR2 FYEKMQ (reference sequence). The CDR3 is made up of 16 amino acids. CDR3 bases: TGTGCCAGCAGCTTTTCGATTCAACTAGCGACCCACGAGCAGTACTTC. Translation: CASSFSIQLATHEQYF.

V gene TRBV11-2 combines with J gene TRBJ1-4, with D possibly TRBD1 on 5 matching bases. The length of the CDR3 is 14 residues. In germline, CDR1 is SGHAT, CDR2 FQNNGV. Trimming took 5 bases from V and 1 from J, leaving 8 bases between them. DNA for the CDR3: TGTGCCAGCAGCCTCAGGGTAACTAATGAAAAACTGTTTTTT. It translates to CASSLRVTNEKLFF.

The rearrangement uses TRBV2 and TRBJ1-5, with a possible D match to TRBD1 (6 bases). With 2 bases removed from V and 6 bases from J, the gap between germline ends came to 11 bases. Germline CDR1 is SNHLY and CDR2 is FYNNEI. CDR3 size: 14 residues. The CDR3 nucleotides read TGTGCCAGCAGTGAAAGGGTAGGGGGTCAGCCCCAGCATTTT. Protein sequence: CASSERVGGQPQHF.

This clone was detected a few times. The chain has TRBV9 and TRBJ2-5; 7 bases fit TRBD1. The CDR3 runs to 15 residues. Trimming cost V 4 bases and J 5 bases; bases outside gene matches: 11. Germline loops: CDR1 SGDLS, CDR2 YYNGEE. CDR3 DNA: TGTGCCAGCAGCCCGAGAGAGGGGGCGCGTGAGACCCAGTACTTC. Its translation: CASSPREGARETQYF.

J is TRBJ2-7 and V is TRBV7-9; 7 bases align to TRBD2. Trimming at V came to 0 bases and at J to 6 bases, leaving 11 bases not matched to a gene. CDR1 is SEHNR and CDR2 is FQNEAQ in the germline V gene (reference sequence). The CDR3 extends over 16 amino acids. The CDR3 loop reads CASSLADGRTGVEQYF. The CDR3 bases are TGTGCCAGCAGCTTAGCGGACGGGAGGACGGGTGTCGAGCAGTACTTC.

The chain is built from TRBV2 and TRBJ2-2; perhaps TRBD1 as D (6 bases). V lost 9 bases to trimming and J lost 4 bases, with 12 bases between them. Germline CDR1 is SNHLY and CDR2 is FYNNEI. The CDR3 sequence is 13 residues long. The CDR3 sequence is CASKDSSTGELFF. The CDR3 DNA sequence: TGTGCCAGTAAGGACAGCTCCACCGGGGAGCTGTTTTTT.